A single sample gave rise to the 17 T cell receptor beta chains below, sequenced in a study of CD8+CD57+ T cells in acquired aplastic anemia. Genomic DNA templated the TCR beta VDJ and CDR3 profiling. Each CDR3 protein is one row after TCRdb ran MiXCR on the reads. Of 150,000 to 200,000 distinct CDR3 sequences listed, around 45% are singletons. Sequencing was performed on sorted CD4+, CD8+, or CD8+CD57+ T cells (not recorded which) from PBMCs. Receptors were obtained from a human donor in good health.

As DNA, the CDR3 is TGCAGTGCCTCCGCGCGCTACGAGCAGTACTTC. Its protein is CSASARYEQYF. The V call is TRBV20-1, the J call TRBJ2-7; D gene uncertain. The CDR3 extends over 11 amino acids. Deletions cut 6 bases from V and 3 bases from J, with 9 bases between. The germline CDR1 and CDR2 sequences are DFQATT and SNEGSKA (reference sequence).

This clonotype showed up just once. This may be a read error: a much more frequent sequence differs by one nucleotide. The final CDR3 position lacks the conserved phenylalanine or tryptophan, pointing to a likely read error. CDR3 sequence (DNA): TGCGCCAGCAGCTTCGCCGGGACGGGGAACACTGAAGCTTTCCTT. Encoded protein: CASSFAGTGNTEAFL. This chain joins TRBV5-1 and TRBJ1-1; D possibly corresponds to TRBD1 (5 bases). The V and J ends lost 2 bases and 1 base respectively, with 12 bases between them. This CDR3 comprises 15 residues. Looked up from germline, CDR1 is SGHRS and CDR2 is YFSETQ.

The sample holds a few counts of this clonotype. This chain uses TRBV20-1 with TRBJ2-3; the D is unclear. This CDR3 has 16 residues. Between the trimmed V and J ends, which lost 0 bases and 6 bases, there was a span of 19 bases. Germline CDR1 DFQATT, CDR2 SNEGSKA (reference sequence). In DNA, the CDR3 is TGCAGTGCTAGAGATCAACCAGAAAAAGTTGGGGATACGCAGTATTTT. Its translation: CSARDQPEKVGDTQYF.

Concerning this clonotype: The junction departs from germline at one end; a sequencing error may be responsible. The V and J genes are TRBV4-3 and TRBJ2-7; 10 positions agree with TRBD2. Germline V lookup: CDR1 LGHNA, CDR2 YSLEER. The CDR3 is 15 residues long. This chain's CDR3 is CASSPQASGGYDQYF. CDR3 bases: TGCGCCAGCAGCCCCCAGGCTAGCGGGGGCTACGATCAGTACTTC.

This chain uses TRBV25-1 with TRBJ1-2; 7 nucleotides line up with TRBD1. The junction had 11 bases not matched to a gene; V was cut back by 4 bases and J by 0 bases. The CDR3 covers 17 residues. Germline assignment: CDR1 MGHDK and CDR2 SYGVNS. The CDR3 is CASSGGRGRLANYGYTF. The CDR3 bases are TGTGCCAGCAGTGGGGGAAGGGGGCGGTTAGCTAACTATGGCTACACCTTC.

The chain recombines TRBV25-1 with TRBJ2-7; 9 nucleotides match TRBD2. V was clipped by 6 bases and J by 5 bases; unmatched bases: 11. The germline V gene encodes CDR1 MGHDK and CDR2 SYGVNS. CDR3 length: 15 residues. The CDR3 DNA reads as TGTGCCAGCAGCTTGGCGGGTAGCGGGAGCAACGAGCAGTACTTC. It codes for CASSLAGSGSNEQYF.

The rearrangement joins TRBV19 to TRBJ1-6, with 7 bases that match TRBD1. This CDR3 has 15 residues. After removal of 5 bases from V and 6 bases from J, the junction contained 7 bases not matched to a gene. Looked up from germline, CDR1 is LNHDA and CDR2 is SQIVND (reference sequence). CDR3: CASSRNRGGNSPLHF. In DNA, the CDR3 is TGTGCCAGTAGTCGGAACAGGGGAGGTAATTCACCCCTCCACTTT.

In its sample, this clonotype was seen many times. The chain employs TRBV10-3 and TRBJ1-5, with D maybe TRBD1 (5 bases). Deletions cut 6 bases from V and 1 base from J, with 10 bases between. The CDR3 contains 14 residues. Germline V gene data show CDR1 as ENHRY and CDR2 as SYGVKD. The CDR3 loop reads CAISLGGSNQPQHF. CDR3 sequence (DNA): TGTGCCATCAGCCTCGGGGGAAGCAATCAGCCCCAGCATTTT.

This clonotype turned up a few times. The rearrangement links TRBV18 to TRBJ2-7, with TRBD2 as a possible D gene (6 bases). Trimming left V 2 bases short and J 3 bases short, with 14 bases between. The CDR3 extends over 15 amino acids. Germline assignment: CDR1 KGHSH and CDR2 LQKENI. The CDR3 nucleotides are TGTGCCAGCTCACCAGGCGGGGCGCGGGACTACGAGCAGTACTTC. The encoded protein is CASSPGGARDYEQYF. The variable domain in full, completed from reference TRBV18 and TRBJ2-7, reads NAGVMQNPRHLVRRRGQEARLRCSPMKGHSHVYWYRQLPEEGLKFMVYLQKENIIDESGMPKERFSAEFPKEGPSILRIQQVVRGDSAAYFCASSPGGARDYEQYFGPGTRLTVT.

Notes on this clonotype: A read error may be the cause here, since a much bigger clone is one base away. This rearrangement joins TRBV14 to TRBJ2-3; the match to TRBD2 covers 10 bases. Germline V gives CDR1 SGHDN, CDR2 FVKESK. V shed 4 bases, J shed 1 base, and the junction held 20 bases outside the gene matches. There are 21 residues in the CDR3. The CDR3 DNA reads TGTGCCAGCAGCCCAGACCCAATGGAAGCGGGGGGGTATTACGGCACAGATACGCAGTATTTT. Translation gives CASSPDPMEAGGYYGTDTQYF.

V is TRBV7-2 and J is TRBJ1-1; perhaps TRBD1 as D (6 bases). V dropped 7 bases and J dropped 11 bases, with 14 bases sitting between them. CDR1 is SGHTA, CDR2 FQGNSA, per germline. This CDR3 region has 11 residues. CDR3 nucleotides: TGTGCCAGCACCCTTACAGGGCTGGCTTTCTTT. Translation gives CASTLTGLAFF. Based on the CDR3 plus reference TRBV7-2 and TRBJ1-1, the full variable domain is GAGVSQSPSNKVTEKGKDVELRCDPISGHTALYWYRQSLGQGLEFLIYFQGNSAPDKSGLPSDRFSAERTGGSVSTLTIQRTQQEDSAVYLCASTLTGLAFFGQGTRLTVV.

This clonotype has ten or more counts. The rearrangement joins TRBV29-1 to TRBJ2-7; 10 nucleotides match TRBD1. V lost 7 bases, J lost 4 bases, and 7 bases stayed unmatched. The CDR3 is 13 amino acids. CDR1 and CDR2 from the germline V gene are SQVTM and ANQGSEA. CDR3 amino acids: CSAGRDRGYEQYF. The DNA for the CDR3 is TGCAGCGCCGGCCGGGACAGGGGTTACGAGCAGTACTTC.

This clonotype was counted many times. The CDR3 nucleotides read TGTGCCAGTAGTATAGGGACGGTGGGCAATCAGCCCCAGCATTTT. Translation gives CASSIGTVGNQPQHF. This chain links TRBV19 with TRBJ1-5; D not certain. The germline V gene has CDR1 LNHDA and CDR2 SQIVND (reference sequence). The CDR3 has 15 amino acids. V lost 1 base, J lost 2 bases, and 9 bases lay in between.

The genes are TRBV11-2 and TRBJ1-6; D is unclear. V lost 0 bases, J lost 13 bases, and 16 bases lay in between. From germline, CDR1 is SGHAT and CDR2 FQNNGV. The CDR3 runs to 15 residues. The CDR3 sequence is CASSLDVGPAAPLHF. In DNA, the CDR3 is TGTGCCAGCAGCTTAGATGTAGGGCCGGCGGCGCCCCTCCACTTT.

As regards this clonotype: A junction boundary mismatches the germline segment, possibly from a read error. This chain connects TRBV10-3 to TRBJ2-2; 8 bases agree with TRBD2. CDR3 length equals 17 residues. CDR1 and CDR2 (germline): ENHRY, SYGVKD. The CDR3 sequence is CASSLLATGGESGELFF. The CDR3 nucleotides are TGTGCCAGCAGTCTGCTAGCTACCGGGGGGGAGTCCGGGGAGCTGTTTTTT.

The rearrangement links TRBV2 to TRBJ2-7; 7 bases align to TRBD1. Per the germline V gene, CDR1 is SNHLY and CDR2 is FYNNEI. The CDR3 is 12 residues long. The V and J ends lost 6 bases and 7 bases, in that order; junction bases with no gene match: 6. The CDR3 DNA sequence: TGTGCCAGCAGAGCAGACAGGGAGGAGCAGTACTTC. Protein product: CASRADREEQYF.

In the case of this clonotype: Being one base from a much bigger clone, this may be a read error. The V gene is TRBV12-3 or TRBV12-4, the J gene TRBJ1-1; no clear D. Trimming removed 7 bases at V and 1 base at J, with 4 bases between. This CDR3 is built from 11 residues. The CDR3 spells CASIRNTEAFF. The CDR3 DNA sequence: TGTGCCAGCATTAGGAACACTGAAGCTTTCTTT.